This is a list of T cell receptor beta chains from one sample in a study of blood T cell repertoires in COVID-19. Repertoires were generated with immunoSEQ multiplex PCR, while TCRdb's copy carries only in-frame clones and drops some. Found here are about 420,000 clones, 80% to 90% of them singletons; the top ten hold roughly 0.87%. The sequencing input was peripheral blood. These receptors were taken from a man aged 18 to 30 with COVID-19, enrolled during active disease. The CDR3 runs from the conserved cysteine through the conserved F or W. Each record gives: D gene, V gene, clone size, J gene, CDR3 length, CDR3 protein, CDR3 DNA. D genes are given only for firm matches. The size field is filled for only some rows; it gives once, few, many or a size class.

>TRBD2|TRBV4-1|-|TRBJ2-7|16
CASSQGRTSGPYEQYF
TGCGCCAGCAGCCAAGGGCGGACTAGCGGGCCCTACGAGCAGTACTTC
>-|TRBV19|-|TRBJ2-1|11
CASAYRDEQFF
TGTGCCAGCGCATACAGGGACGAGCAGTTCTTC
>-|TRBV2|-|TRBJ1-5|15
CASSAELQPNQPQHF
TGTGCCAGCAGTGCGGAGCTCCAACCTAATCAGCCCCAGCATTTT
>-|TRBV7-6|-|TRBJ2-6|15
CASSWTTGGANVLTF
TGTGCCAGCAGCTGGACTACCGGGGGGGCCAACGTCCTGACTTTC
>TRBD2|TRBV2|-|TRBJ2-5|16
CASSLLELAGAETQYF
TGTGCCAGCAGTCTACTGGAACTAGCGGGAGCAGAGACCCAGTACTTC
>-|TRBV18|few|TRBJ1-4|15
CASSLGTRASEKLFF
TGTGCCAGCTCACTTGGGACACGGGCATCGGAAAAACTGTTTTTT
>-|TRBV4-1|-|TRBJ1-1|15
CASSQDPSRVAEAFF
TGCGCCAGCAGCCAAGACCCATCGAGGGTCGCTGAAGCTTTCTTT
>-|TRBV19|-|TRBJ1-2|12
CASSASGYGYTF
TGTGCCAGTAGTGCCTCAGGTTATGGCTACACCTTC
>TRBD1|TRBV15|-|TRBJ1-2|18
CATSRELHPGQGASGYTF
TGTGCCACCAGCAGAGAACTCCACCCGGGACAGGGGGCCTCTGGCTACACCTTC
>TRBD1|TRBV19|few|TRBJ1-5|15
CASRSGTGANQPQHF
TGTGCCAGTAGATCCGGGACAGGGGCTAATCAGCCCCAGCATTTT
>TRBD2|TRBV6-1|once|TRBJ2-1|13
CASSEGGGYEQFF
TGTGCCAGCAGTGAAGGGGGGGGATATGAGCAGTTCTTC